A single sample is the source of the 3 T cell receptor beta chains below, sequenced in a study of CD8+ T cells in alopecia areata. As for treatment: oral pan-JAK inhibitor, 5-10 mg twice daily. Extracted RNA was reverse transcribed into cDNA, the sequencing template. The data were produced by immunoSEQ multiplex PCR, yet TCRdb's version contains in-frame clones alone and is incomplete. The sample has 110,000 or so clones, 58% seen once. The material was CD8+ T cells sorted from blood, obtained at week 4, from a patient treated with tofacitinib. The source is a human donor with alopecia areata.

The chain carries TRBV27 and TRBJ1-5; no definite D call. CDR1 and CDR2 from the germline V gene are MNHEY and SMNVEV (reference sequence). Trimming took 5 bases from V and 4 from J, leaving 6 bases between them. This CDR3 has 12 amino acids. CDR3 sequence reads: CASSMGNQPQHF. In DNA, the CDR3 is TGTGCCAGCAGTATGGGGAATCAGCCCCAGCATTTT.

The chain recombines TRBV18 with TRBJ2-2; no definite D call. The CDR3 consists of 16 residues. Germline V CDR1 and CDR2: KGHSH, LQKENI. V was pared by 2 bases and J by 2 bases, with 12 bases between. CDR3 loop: CASSPSGNTNTGELFF. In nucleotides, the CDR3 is TGTGCCAGCTCACCAAGTGGGAATACAAACACCGGGGAGCTGTTTTTT.

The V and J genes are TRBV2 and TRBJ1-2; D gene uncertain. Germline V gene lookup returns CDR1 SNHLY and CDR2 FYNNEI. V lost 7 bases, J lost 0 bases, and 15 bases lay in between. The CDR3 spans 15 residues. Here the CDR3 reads CASTADSEPNYGYTF. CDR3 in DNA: TGTGCCAGCACAGCGGATTCCGAACCTAACTATGGCTACACCTTC.